Reported below is one T cell receptor (beta chain). Its antigen remains unknown. The data were produced by immunoSEQ multiplex PCR, yet TCRdb's version contains in-frame clones alone and is incomplete. Recorded for this sample: 7,700 or so clones. The V gene's germline CDR1 is LNHNV and CDR2 YYDKDF (reference sequence). The CDR3 runs 15 residues. No DNA is recorded. These data come from a study of synovial regulatory T cells in juvenile arthritis. Whole-study results and caveats: CDR3 overlap with synovial Tregs was higher for iaTregs than other blood Tregs. iaTreg TCR repertoires were largely private across patients and partially overlapped synovial Teff and blood CPL.

The material sequenced was Treg cells from blood. Noted subset: remaining (HLA-DR-negative) circulating blood Treg cells. The chain is built from TRBV15 and TRBJ2-1; TCRdb designates TRBD2, a call that cannot be tested without DNA. The receptor's source is a donor younger than 30 with juvenile idiopathic arthritis. The CDR3 sequence: CATSRDLGGAGEQFF. The full variable domain, rest sourced from reference TRBV15 and TRBJ2-1, is DAMVIQNPRYQVTQFGKPVTLSCSQTLNHNVMYWYQQKSSQAPKLLFHYYDKDFNNEADTPDNFQSRRPNTSFCFLDIRSPGLGDTAMYLCATSRDLGGAGEQFFGPGTRLTVL.